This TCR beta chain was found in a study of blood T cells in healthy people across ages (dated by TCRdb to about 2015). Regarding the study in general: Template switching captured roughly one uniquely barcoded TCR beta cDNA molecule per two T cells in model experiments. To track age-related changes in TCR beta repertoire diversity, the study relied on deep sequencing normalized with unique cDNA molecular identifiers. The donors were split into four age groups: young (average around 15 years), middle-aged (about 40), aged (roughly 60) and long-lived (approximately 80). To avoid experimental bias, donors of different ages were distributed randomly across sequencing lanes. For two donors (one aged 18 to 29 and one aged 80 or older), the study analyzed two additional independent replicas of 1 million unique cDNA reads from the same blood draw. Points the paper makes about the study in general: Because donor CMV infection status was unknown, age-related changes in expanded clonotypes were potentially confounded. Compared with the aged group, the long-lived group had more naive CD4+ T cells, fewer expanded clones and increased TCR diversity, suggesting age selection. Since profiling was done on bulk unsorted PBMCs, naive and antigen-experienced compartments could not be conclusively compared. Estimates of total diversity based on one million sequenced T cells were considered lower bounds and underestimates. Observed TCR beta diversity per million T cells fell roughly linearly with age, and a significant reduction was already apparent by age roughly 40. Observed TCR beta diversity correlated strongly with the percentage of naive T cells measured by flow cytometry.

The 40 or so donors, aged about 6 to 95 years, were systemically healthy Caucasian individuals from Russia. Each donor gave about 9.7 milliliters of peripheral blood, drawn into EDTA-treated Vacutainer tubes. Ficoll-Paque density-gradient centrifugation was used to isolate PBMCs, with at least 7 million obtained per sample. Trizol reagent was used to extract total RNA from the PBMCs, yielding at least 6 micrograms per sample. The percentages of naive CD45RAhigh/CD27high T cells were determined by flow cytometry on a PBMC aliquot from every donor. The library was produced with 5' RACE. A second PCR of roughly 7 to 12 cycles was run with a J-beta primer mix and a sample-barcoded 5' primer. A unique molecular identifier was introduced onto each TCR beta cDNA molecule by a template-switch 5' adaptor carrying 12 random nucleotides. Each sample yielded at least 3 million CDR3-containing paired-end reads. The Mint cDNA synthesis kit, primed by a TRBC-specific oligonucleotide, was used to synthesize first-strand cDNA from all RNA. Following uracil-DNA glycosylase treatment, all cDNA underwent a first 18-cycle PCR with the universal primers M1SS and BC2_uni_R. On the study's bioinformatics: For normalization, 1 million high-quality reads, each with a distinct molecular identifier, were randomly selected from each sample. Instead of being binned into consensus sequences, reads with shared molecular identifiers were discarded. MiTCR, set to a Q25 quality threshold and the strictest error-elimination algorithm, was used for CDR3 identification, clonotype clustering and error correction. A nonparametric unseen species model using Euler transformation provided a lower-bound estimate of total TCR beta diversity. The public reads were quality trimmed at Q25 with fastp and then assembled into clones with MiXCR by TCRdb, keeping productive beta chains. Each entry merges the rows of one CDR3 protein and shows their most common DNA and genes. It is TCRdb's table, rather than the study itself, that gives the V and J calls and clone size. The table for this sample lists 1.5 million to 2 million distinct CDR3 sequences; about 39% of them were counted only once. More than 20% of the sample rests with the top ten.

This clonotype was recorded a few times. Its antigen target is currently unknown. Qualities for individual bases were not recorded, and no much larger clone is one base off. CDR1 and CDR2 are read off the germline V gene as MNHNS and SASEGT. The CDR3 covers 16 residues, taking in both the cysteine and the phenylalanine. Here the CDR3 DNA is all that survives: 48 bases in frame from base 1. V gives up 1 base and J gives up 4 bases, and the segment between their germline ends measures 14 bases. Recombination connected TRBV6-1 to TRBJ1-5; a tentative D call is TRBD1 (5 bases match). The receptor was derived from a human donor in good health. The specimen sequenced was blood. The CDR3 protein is CASSEEEGTGNQPQHF. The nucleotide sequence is TGTGCCAGCAGTGAAGAGGAGGGGACCGGTAATCAGCCCCAGCATTTT.